This T cell receptor (beta chain) was found in a study of blood T cell repertoires in COVID-19. Study as a whole: Both acute and convalescent COVID-19 samples were obtained from the United States, Italy and Spain. PBMCs, B-cell-depleted T cells, or T cells provided the cDNA or gDNA that made up the material.

Original processing methods: Reference gene primer amplification gave estimated nucleated cell counts. Libraries were prepared by immunoSEQ multiplex PCR; TCRdb keeps only in-frame clonotypes and omits some of them. Clonal size and the V and J genes are those of that table, whereas D and trimming came from the DNA. Of some 31,000 clones in the sample, around 91% were seen once. CDR3 length equals 13 residues. Per germline, CDR1 ENHRY and CDR2 SYGVKD. Germline trimming cut 7 bases from V and 5 bases from J; bases unmatched to any gene: 7. The count of this clone is one. The sample was peripheral blood. This receptor was identified in a man between 65 and 79 years old with active or convalescent COVID-19. V and J are TRBV10-3 and TRBJ1-1, with 7 bases fitting TRBD1. For the CDR3, the DNA is TGTGCCATCACATACGACAGGGAGACTGAAGCTTTCTTT. Translating it yields CAITYDRETEAFF.